This TCR beta chain is drawn from a study of somatic mutations in cytotoxic T cells in rheumatoid arthritis. Overall study: Patient blood was drawn as 30 ml EDTA; the draw came right after diagnosis and before any treatment. The authors flow-sorted some V beta antibody-stained T-cell populations at nearly 100% purity, including V beta1+ cells that they sequenced for TCRB.

Of note for this clone: Antigen specificity is unknown.

After CD4+ and CD8+ cells were isolated by positive magnetic bead selection, their purity was checked by flow cytometry. Study results and caveats: There were about an eighth of the roughly 65 patients in whom the largest CD8+ clone exceeded 20% of CD8+ cells.

Profiled with immunoSEQ multiplex PCR; TCRdb holds only in-frame clones, not every one. The sample comprises approximately 15,000 clones, 65% to 85% of which are singletons, and approximately 20% rests with the top ten. Trimming pared 4 bases from V and 12 bases from J, leaving 13 bases between. This CDR3 is 11 amino acids long. Per the germline V gene, CDR1 is SGHDN and CDR2 is FVKESK. This receptor was taken from an adult with rheumatoid arthritis. The material sequenced was CD8+ T cells sorted from blood. The V and J genes are TRBV14 and TRBJ2-7; D perhaps matches TRBD1 (5 bases). CDR3 sequence reads: CASSLLTDLYF. CDR3 DNA: TGTGCCAGCAGCCTACTGACAGATCTGTACTTC.